These T cell receptor beta chains were read from a single sample in a study of blood T cells in healthy people across ages. TCRdb reanalysed the 5' RACE reads using MiXCR and keeps one entry per CDR3 protein. The sample lists roughly 1,000,000 distinct CDR3 sequences, about 23% occurring once. The sample was also reused in another study, on T cells of mothers and their children.

Sequenced: blood. These receptors were obtained from a girl aged 2 to 10 in good health. Both conserved end residues are part of each CDR3. D genes are given only for firm matches. Only part of the rows carry a size: once, few, many, or a class if the clone is expanded.

TRBJ2-5	TRBV7-2	NA	NA	TGTGTCTCTAGCGCGCAAGAGACCCAGTACTTC	CVSSAQETQYF
TRBJ2-3	TRBV4-1	NA	NA	TGCGCCAGCAGCCAAGGGGGACGAACAGATACGCAGTATTTT	CASSQGGRTDTQYF
TRBJ2-5	TRBV20-1	NA	few	TGCAGTGCCCGAGCCGGGGCACAAGAGACCCAGTACTTC	CSARAGAQETQYF
TRBJ2-5	TRBV7-9	TRBD2	few	TGTGCCAGCAGCTTCTTCGGCATAGCGGGAGCCGGGGAGACCCAGTACTTC	CASSFFGIAGAGETQYF
TRBJ2-3	TRBV7-8	TRBD1	NA	TGTGCCAGCAGCTTAGGGAGGACAGGGGTGACAGATACGCAGTATTTT	CASSLGRTGVTDTQYF
TRBJ2-7	TRBV7-8	NA	once	TGTGCCAGCAGCTTAACAGAGGGTTTCTCCTACGAGCAGTACTTC	CASSLTEGFSYEQYF
TRBJ2-5	TRBV29-1	NA	NA	TGCAGCGCTAGACAGGTTTTTTCCCTCCAAGAGACCCAGTACTTC	CSARQVFSLQETQYF
TRBJ2-1	TRBV20-1	NA	few	TGCAGTGCTAGAGGTGTGGGGGATGAGCAGTTCTTC	CSARGVGDEQFF
TRBJ2-1	TRBV5-1	TRBD2	few	TGCGCCAGCAGCTTGGTAGCGGGGGGGCCGGGTGAGCAGTTCTTC	CASSLVAGGPGEQFF
TRBJ1-2	TRBV27	NA	few	TGTGCCAGCAGTTTAACGGCAGTCTATGGCTACACCTTC	CASSLTAVYGYTF
TRBJ2-2	TRBV29-1	NA	NA	TGCAGCGTTCAGGGCGTGACCGGGGAGCTGTTTTTT	CSVQGVTGELFF
TRBJ2-3	TRBV5-1	NA	few	TGCGCCAGCAGCCCCCACCCTGGGACCGCTCCCACAGATACGCAGTATTTT	CASSPHPGTAPTDTQYF
TRBJ2-3	TRBV12-5	NA	few	TGTGCTAGTGGTTTAGACTACCTCACAGATACGCAGTATTTT	CASGLDYLTDTQYF
TRBJ1-1	TRBV12-3/TRBV12-4	NA	NA	TGTGCCAGCAGTTTCCCGCTAGCGGAAGCTTTCTTT	CASSFPLAEAFF
TRBJ1-1	TRBV7-9	NA	NA	TGTGCCAGCAGCCCCGGGTCCTGGCCGAACACTGAAGCTTTCTTT	CASSPGSWPNTEAFF
TRBJ2-6	TRBV11-2	NA	few	TGTGCCAGCAGAGGGGTGCATAGGAAATCGAACGTCCTGACTTTC	CASRGVHRKSNVLTF
TRBJ1-1	TRBV5-5	NA	NA	TGTGCCAGCAGCTCCCAGGGGTCGCAAGCTTTCTTT	CASSSQGSQAFF
TRBJ1-1	TRBV11-1	NA	few	TGTGCCAGCAGCTTAGCGAAGTACCCAGGGTCGGCTTTCTTT	CASSLAKYPGSAFF
TRBJ2-4	TRBV20-1	TRBD2	few	TGCAGTGCTAGAGAGAGGATAGCGGGAGTCCAAAACATTCAGTACTTC	CSARERIAGVQNIQYF
TRBJ2-2	TRBV5-1	NA	NA	TGCGCCAGCAGAGGATCCGGTATAGGACAGAACACCGGGGAGCTGTTTTTT	CASRGSGIGQNTGELFF
TRBJ1-1	TRBV7-9	NA	few	TGTGCCAGCAGCTTAGTTATAGCCAAGAACACTGAAGCTTTCTTT	CASSLVIAKNTEAFF
TRBJ2-7	TRBV5-1	TRBD1	NA	TGCGCCAGCAGGTCCATCCGGGACAGCTCCTACGAGCAGTACTTC	CASRSIRDSSYEQYF
TRBJ2-3	TRBV27	NA	NA	TGTGCCAGCAGTTTATCCGGTAGCACAGATGCGCAGTATTTT	CASSLSGSTDAQYF
TRBJ1-6	TRBV4-1	TRBD1	few	TGCGCCAGCCACACTATCGGACAGGGCTATTCACCCCTCCACTTT	CASHTIGQGYSPLHF
TRBJ2-1	TRBV4-1	NA	NA	TGCGCCAGCAGCCAAGTTAATCTTCCCGCGGATGAGCAGTTCTTC	CASSQVNLPADEQFF
TRBJ1-2	TRBV20-1	NA	few	TGCAGTGCTAGAGGTCTACAGGATACTAACTATGGCTACACCTTC	CSARGLQDTNYGYTF
TRBJ1-4	TRBV7-8	NA	NA	TGTGCCAGCAGCTTAGAGGGAGGACATAAGTATGAAAAACTGTTTTTT	CASSLEGGHKYEKLFF
TRBJ1-1	TRBV20-1	NA	NA	TGCAGTGCTAGAGACGGTGACGTTGTGGAACCGGGGAACACTGAAGCTTTCTTT	CSARDGDVVEPGNTEAFF
TRBJ1-1	TRBV3-1	TRBD1	NA	TGTGCCAGCAGCCAGGTACAGGGGGCAGGCACTGAAGCTTTCTTT	CASSQVQGAGTEAFF
TRBJ2-3	TRBV11-2	NA	NA	TGTGCCGGCAGCCATCTACCAGATACGCAGTATTTT	CAGSHLPDTQYF
TRBJ2-4	TRBV29-1	NA	NA	TGCAGCGTTGAAGGGCAGATAAACATTCAGTACTTC	CSVEGQINIQYF
TRBJ2-6	TRBV12-3/TRBV12-4	NA	NA	TGTGCCAGCAGTTTAGCGCTACAGGTCCACGTCCTGACTTTC	CASSLALQVHVLTF
TRBJ2-3	TRBV5-1	NA	NA	TGCGCCAGCAGCTTGGAAGGACAGCCAGATACGCAGTATTTT	CASSLEGQPDTQYF
TRBJ2-1	TRBV5-1	NA	few	TGCGCCAGCGCCACCGGGGGTGGGGGGAATTCCTACAATGAGCAGTTCTTC	CASATGGGGNSYNEQFF
TRBJ1-1	TRBV4-1	NA	NA	TGCGCCAGCAGCCCAGAGGATGGCAGGGAAACTGAAGCTTTCTTT	CASSPEDGRETEAFF
TRBJ2-5	TRBV7-3	NA	few	TGTGCCAGTAGCAGAGAACAAGAGACCCAGTACTTC	CASSREQETQYF
TRBJ2-5	TRBV4-2	TRBD2	few	TGTGCCAGCAGCCAAGAGACCTCTAGCGGGGGGTTCCAAGAGACCCAGTACTTC	CASSQETSSGGFQETQYF
TRBJ1-5	TRBV7-9	NA	many	TGTGCCAGCAGCTTAGGCGAGGATCAGCCCCAGCATTTT	CASSLGEDQPQHF
TRBJ2-7	TRBV6-2/TRBV6-3	NA	few	TGTGCCAGCCATCCGAGGGGCGGCGAGCAGTACTTC	CASHPRGGEQYF
TRBJ2-7	TRBV20-1	TRBD2	NA	TGCAGTGCTAGCGAGGCTAGCGGGGGCCACTACGAGCAGTACTTC	CSASEASGGHYEQYF